The source of this TCR beta chain is a study of CD8 T cells in ankylosing spondylitis. Study results and limitations: Clones linked to the disease showed a CD8+ phenotype. They occurred at relatively low frequencies in peripheral blood. According to the report, clones linked to the disease were significantly enriched in matched synovial fluid samples taken from ankylosing spondylitis patients. Among TCR beta sequences, a motif of under 10 highly homologous variants appeared characteristic of ankylosing spondylitis blood.

Via MiXCR, TCRdb re-called the 5' RACE reads, giving one row per CDR3 protein. Of approximately 250,000 distinct CDR3 sequences in the sample, less than 9.5% were seen once. V was pared by 3 bases and J by 4 bases, with 4 bases of the junction left unmatched. The germline V gene encodes CDR1 DFQATT and CDR2 SNEGSKA (reference sequence). This CDR3 comprises 15 residues. This clonotype appeared many times. Its antigen remains unknown. This sequence joins TRBV20-1 and TRBJ2-2; 11 nucleotides agree with TRBD2. The sequence came from a female donor with ankylosing spondylitis or in good health (not recorded which). Sequencing used blood, either unsorted or a sorted T cell fraction (not recorded which). In DNA, the CDR3 is TGCAGTGCTAGGATTAGCGGGAGGGCCACCGGGGAGCTGTTTTTT. Translated: CSARISGRATGELFF.